The 22 T cell receptor beta chains reported below all come from one sample, sequenced in a study of cytomegalovirus exposure and HLA in healthy donors. Libraries were prepared by immunoSEQ multiplex PCR; TCRdb keeps only in-frame clonotypes and omits some of them. The sample includes 150,000 to 200,000 clones, about 96% of them seen just once. Input material: PBMCs. These receptors all come from a young woman in good health and CMV-seronegative.

The rearrangement joins TRBV19 to TRBJ1-5; D may be TRBD1 (5 bases). V was shortened by 4 bases and J by 7 bases, with 5 bases between the two germline ends. Germline-derived CDR1 and CDR2 are LNHDA and SQIVND (reference sequence). The CDR3 length is 11 residues. The CDR3 sequence: CASSKGQPQHF. CDR3 nucleotides: TGTGCCAGTAGTAAGGGGCAGCCCCAGCATTTT.

The CDR3 spells CATSRDHFDSGNTIYF. The CDR3 DNA is TGTGCCACCAGCAGAGACCACTTTGACTCTGGAAACACCATATATTTT. The genes are TRBV15 and TRBJ1-3; D ambiguous. V was shortened by 0 bases and J by 0 bases, with 9 bases between the two germline ends. Germline loops: CDR1 LNHNV, CDR2 YYDKDF (reference sequence). CDR3 length: 16 amino acids.

The rearrangement uses TRBV6-1 and TRBJ2-1; 8 bases are shared with TRBD2. The CDR3 extends over 16 amino acids. CDR1 is MNHNS, CDR2 SASEGT, per germline. With 3 bases clipped from V and 5 bases from J, the junction kept 9 bases outside the gene matches. CDR3 coding DNA: TGTGCCAGCAGTGACCCCGCGGGGGGCAGGAACAATGAGCAGTTCTTC. Amino acids: CASSDPAGGRNNEQFF.

The V call is TRBV5-6, the J call TRBJ2-4; TRBD1 aligns across 10 bases. The CDR3 spans 15 residues. V shed 4 bases and J 4 bases; nucleotides not matched to a gene: 5. The germline gives CDR1 SGHDT, CDR2 YYEEEE. CDR3 DNA sequence: TGTGCCAGCAGCACACCGGGACAGGGGAAAAACATTCAGTACTTC. It specifies CASSTPGQGKNIQYF.

J is TRBJ2-3 and V is TRBV11-3; D is possibly TRBD2 (6 bases). Deletions cut 5 bases from V and 5 bases from J, with 8 bases between. The CDR3 contains 12 residues. Germline lookup yields CDR1 SGHNT and CDR2 YENEEA. CDR3 sequence reads: CASSVGGDTQYF. In DNA form, the CDR3 reads TGTGCCAGCAGCGTGGGGGGAGATACGCAGTATTTT.

The V and J genes are TRBV4-3 and TRBJ2-2; 7 nucleotides match TRBD1. The germline V gene encodes CDR1 LGHNA and CDR2 YSLEER. The CDR3 runs to 18 residues. The junction had 11 bases not matched to a gene; V was cut back by 4 bases and J by 0 bases. CDR3 nucleotides: TGCGCCAGCAGCCGAGACCTCCGAGGGGGCGCGAACACCGGGGAGCTGTTTTTT. This encodes CASSRDLRGGANTGELFF.

The chain joins TRBV6-5 to TRBJ1-1; D gene uncertain. There are 13 residues in the CDR3. V lost 3 bases to trimming and J lost 3 bases, with 8 bases between them. CDR1 MNHEY and CDR2 SVGAGI come from the germline V gene. CDR3 sequence: CASSYPGYTEAFF. As DNA, the CDR3 is TGTGCCAGCAGTTATCCGGGGTACACTGAAGCTTTCTTT.

The chain uses TRBV5-1 and TRBJ1-2, with 7 bases fitting TRBD1. The CDR3 loop spans 14 amino acids. V shed 4 bases and J 2 bases; nucleotides not matched to a gene: 5. Germline V gene sequence: CDR1 SGHRS, CDR2 YFSETQ. The CDR3 protein is CASSLRQGNYGYTF. CDR3 DNA sequence: TGCGCCAGCAGCCTACGACAGGGAAACTATGGCTACACCTTC.

V is TRBV2 and J is TRBJ1-5; the D gene is possibly TRBD1 (5 bases). This CDR3 spans 14 amino acids. The germline gives CDR1 SNHLY, CDR2 FYNNEI. V lost 2 bases and J lost 3, with 8 bases in between. CDR3 DNA sequence: TGTGCCAGCAGTGAACAGGGTGTCAATCAGCCCCAGCATTTT. It translates to CASSEQGVNQPQHF.

The chain carries TRBV18 and TRBJ2-2; D ambiguous. The length of the CDR3 is 14 residues. Per germline, CDR1 KGHSH and CDR2 LQKENI. Trimming left V 0 bases short and J 4 bases short, with 6 bases between. CDR3 in amino acids: CASSPPSFTGELFF. The CDR3 DNA reads TGTGCCAGCTCACCACCGTCATTCACCGGGGAGCTGTTTTTT.

The rearrangement joins TRBV19 to TRBJ1-3; D may be TRBD1 (5 bases). The germline CDR1 and CDR2 sequences are LNHDA and SQIVND (reference sequence). CDR3 size: 16 residues. V was cut by 7 bases and J by 4 bases, with 20 bases left in between. The CDR3 DNA reads TGTGCCAGTATGGACCCCCGGGGGACGTCAGGAAACACCATATATTTT. Translated: CASMDPRGTSGNTIYF.

Of note for this clone: A much larger clonotype is one base distant, so this may be a read error. The chain combines TRBV2 with TRBJ2-3, with 11 nucleotides matching TRBD2. V shed 2 bases, J shed 3 bases, and the junction held 1 base outside the gene matches. Germline V CDR1 and CDR2: SNHLY, FYNNEI. The CDR3 runs to 15 residues. CDR3 region: CASSESSGGTDTQYF. The CDR3 region has the DNA TGTGCCAGCAGTGAATCTAGCGGGGGGACAGATACGCAGTATTTT.

This rearrangement joins TRBV19 to TRBJ1-6; 8 bases are shared with TRBD1. V dropped 5 bases and J dropped 6; count of bases not matched to a gene: 12. The germline V gene encodes CDR1 LNHDA and CDR2 SQIVND (reference sequence). The CDR3 length is 17 residues. CDR3 in DNA: TGTGCCAGTAGTCGGCCCCTCTCAGGGGGCGGTAATTCACCCCTCCACTTT. It is translated as CASSRPLSGGGNSPLHF.

The CDR3 loop reads CASSLTGSGANVLTF. Written as DNA, the CDR3 is TGCGCCAGCAGCCTTACAGGGTCTGGGGCCAACGTCCTGACTTTC. This chain connects TRBV4-1 to TRBJ2-6, with a tentative D call TRBD1 (6 bases). The length of the CDR3 is 15 residues. The germline gives CDR1 MGHRA, CDR2 YSYEKL. Trimming stripped 4 bases from V and 1 base from J, with 8 bases between.

In its sample, this clone was seen once. The chain links TRBV4-1 to TRBJ2-1; TRBD1 is a possible D gene (6 bases). Trimming stripped 5 bases from V and 9 bases from J, with 23 bases between. The CDR3 has 16 amino acids. Germline V gives CDR1 MGHRA, CDR2 YSYEKL. In nucleotides, the CDR3 is TGCGCCAGCAGCTACCCCGCGGCAGGGGTTAAAGGTGAGCAGTTCTTC. Translation gives CASSYPAAGVKGEQFF.

The chain recombines TRBV5-1 with TRBJ2-2, with D perhaps TRBD1 (6 bases). The CDR3 has 14 amino acids. The germline V gene encodes CDR1 SGHRS and CDR2 YFSETQ. The V and J ends lost 4 bases and 3 bases respectively, with 10 bases between them. CDR3 sequence reads: CASSPGADTGELFF. CDR3 sequence (DNA): TGCGCCAGCAGCCCAGGGGCCGACACCGGGGAGCTGTTTTTT.

This chain connects TRBV9 to TRBJ1-2, with 7 bases matching TRBD1. The CDR3 covers 14 residues. Germline V gene data show CDR1 as SGDLS and CDR2 as YYNGEE. Germline trimming cut 4 bases from V and 3 bases from J; bases unmatched to any gene: 6. The CDR3 coding sequence is TGTGCCAGCAGCTCCGGACAGGAGGACTATGGCTACACCTTC. Amino acids: CASSSGQEDYGYTF.

This sequence joins TRBV28 and TRBJ1-1, with TRBD1 matching over 7 bases. V was clipped by 7 bases and J by 7 bases; unmatched bases: 9. This CDR3 is built from 13 residues. Germline CDR1 is MDHEN and CDR2 is SYDVKM. CDR3 nucleotides: TGTGCCAGCACCTCGACAGGGCCTCGTGAAGCTTTCTTT. This translates into CASTSTGPREAFF. Full variable domain (remainder filled in from reference TRBV28 and TRBJ1-1): DVKVTQSSRYLVKRTGEKVFLECVQDMDHENMFWYRQDPGLGLRLIYFSYDVKMKEKGDIPEGYSVSREKKERFSLILESASTNQTSMYLCASTSTGPREAFFGQGTRLTVV.

The genes are TRBV19 and TRBJ1-5; no definite D call. The CDR3 has 12 amino acids. Germline V gene data show CDR1 as LNHDA and CDR2 as SQIVND (reference sequence). Trimming took off 4 bases at V and 4 bases at J, with 5 bases between the two ends. The chain's CDR3 is CASSTQNQPQHF. DNA of the CDR3: TGTGCCAGTAGTACTCAGAATCAGCCCCAGCATTTT.

This chain uses TRBV5-4 with TRBJ1-6, with 7 bases matching TRBD1. Germline values: CDR1 SGHNT, CDR2 YYREEE (reference sequence). The CDR3 is 14 amino acids. V was pared by 4 bases and J by 7 bases, with 5 bases of the junction left unmatched. The CDR3 region is CASSLGQLNSPLHF. The CDR3 region has the DNA TGTGCCAGCAGCCTGGGACAGCTCAATTCACCCCTCCACTTT.

The V gene is TRBV9, the J gene TRBJ1-4; 7 nucleotides align to TRBD1. Germline CDR1 SGDLS, CDR2 YYNGEE. This CDR3 is built from 15 residues. The ends lost 3 bases at V and 7 bases at J; junction bases unmatched: 9. For the CDR3, the DNA is TGTGCCAGCAGCGCAACGGGGACAGTCGCTGAAAAACTGTTTTTT. It translates to CASSATGTVAEKLFF.

The chain combines TRBV7-2 with TRBJ2-5; TRBD2 agrees at 10 bases. This CDR3 is built from 16 residues. Germline-derived CDR1 and CDR2 are SGHTA and FQGNSA. V lost 4 bases, J lost 2 bases, and 7 bases stayed unmatched. In DNA, the CDR3 is TGTGCCAGCAGCTCACAAGCGGGGGGGCCGCAAGAGACCCAGTACTTC. Its protein product is CASSSQAGGPQETQYF.